This paragraph covers one T cell receptor beta chain sequence. This receptor's antigen is unknown. No base quality information exists; no much larger clone differs at one position. In total, 666 healthy bone marrow donors made up the cohort. At the time of sampling, every cohort member was nominally healthy, though immune exposures that went unrecorded were likely present. The donor tested CMV seronegative and was one of the 352 seronegative cohort members. A peripheral blood sample was collected from each donor, and TCR beta sequencing was performed on peripheral blood mononuclear cells. The Qiagen DNeasy Blood Extraction Kit was used to extract genomic DNA from the blood cell samples. The sample belongs to a study of cytomegalovirus exposure and HLA in healthy donors (dated by TCRdb to between 2016 and 2019). Regarding the research as a whole: An earlier analysis of roughly 500 of the donors reported 276 Gb of sequence data and 95 million to 130 million unique TCR beta sequences obtained from roughly 170 million T cells. An early release that covered about 600 HLA-typed donors contained about 300 gigabases of sequencing data and around 85 million unique TCR sequences. Of the roughly 400 genotyped donors, 65% to 90% fell in the genetic ancestry cluster associated with self-reported Caucasian donors. The study was designed to test whether signatures of past pathogen exposure could be identified by cataloging public T cell receptors. The study profiled the T cell repertoires of hundreds of subjects by immunosequencing and related them to cytomegalovirus serostatus. In addition to the first cohort of roughly 670 subjects, a separate validation cohort of 120 different subjects was used. To predict cytomegalovirus infection status, the study brought together high-throughput TCR immunosequencing, statistical association of individual TCRs with disease status, and machine learning. A later analysis re-analyzed previously published TCR beta repertoires from roughly 630 donors and added high-resolution HLA genotyping to study TCR occurrence patterns. Rather than drawing on any new phenotypic data, the later analysis identified candidate immune exposures from TCR beta sequences and the way those sequences occurred across donors. An earlier analysis of more than 450 of the donors used high-throughput TCR beta sequencing to judge whether each TCR beta V gene segment behaved as functional or pseudogenic. Donor age, sex, ethnicity and CMV serostatus were compiled alongside the repertoire data. In a later genetic analysis, genome-wide SNP genotypes for about three fifths of the roughly 670 donors were used, and that subset was treated as a discovery cohort. Every repertoire in the discovery cohort had been generated on one and the same sequencing platform. HLA typing covered class I and class II loci at four-digit resolution. Typing coverage differed by locus: A, B, C, DRB1 and DQB1 were typed in roughly 620-640 donors, DQA1 in approximately 520, DPA1 in some 570, and DPB1 in approximately 450. Roughly five DR-DQ haplotypes were treated as single units for association and clustering because of strong linkage in the cohort. Among roughly 400 genotyped donors of the cohort, an average of roughly 230,000 unique TCR beta nucleotide sequences was sequenced per donor, of which 15% to 20% were non-productive.

Library preparation employed the immunoSEQ multiplex PCR assay. The multiplex PCR relied on a mix of 60 forward primers for TCR Vbeta segments and 13 reverse primers for TCR Jbeta segments. A multiplex PCR assay on genomic DNA amplified the CDR3 region of rearranged TCR beta genes. Amplified TCR beta libraries were sequenced as 87-base-pair reads on the Illumina HiSeq System. On the authors' methods: Across the 700 or so repertoires, a later analysis counted some 81 million unique TCR beta chains, roughly 11 million of which were shared by at least two donors. Raw reads were error-corrected and collapsed into unique sequences by a nearest-neighbor algorithm in which closely related sequences were merged to remove PCR and sequencing errors. Alignment of CDR3 sequences to IMGT reference sequences was used to assign V, D and J gene segments. For a sequence to be retained, at least a six-nucleotide match to both a V gene segment and a J gene segment was required. Rearrangements were classified as productive when the CDR3 lacked stop codons and remained in frame with V and J, and all other rearrangements were classified as non-productive. Following IMGT convention, CDR3 was defined as the stretch from the second conserved V-encoded cysteine to the conserved J-encoded phenylalanine. In an earlier analysis of around 540 of the donors, sequences lacking an unambiguous match to a single V gene segment were excluded. An earlier analysis of 587 of the donors called V segments functional above 56.7% productive rearrangements and segregating when the between-donor standard deviation exceeded 5%. A statistical classification framework was built for diagnosing cytomegalovirus status from the catalog of TCR beta chain sequences. In a later analysis, TCR nucleotide sequences were compared against IMGT/GENE-DB human TR gene sequences so that V and J genes could be assigned. The TCRdist pipeline was used in a later analysis to assign CDR3 sequences and most-parsimonious VDJ recombination scenarios. In a later analysis, each TCR beta chain was defined by its CDR3 amino acid sequence together with its V-gene family, and reads lacking a unique V-gene family were excluded. As a way to deal with suspected cross-contamination and a sequencing artifact, a later analysis dropped under 600 nucleotide sequences that were highly shared and had low generation probability. For each public chain, a later analysis derived a clonal expansion index from normalized ranks of inferred template counts within each repertoire. In a later analysis, generation probabilities were computed with a VDJ recombination model fitted to out-of-frame rearrangements, and the resulting probabilities were checked against IGoR. In a later analysis, TCR-TCR, TCR-HLA and TCR-CMV co-occurrence was scored with hypergeometric tests, and a repertoire-size bias correction was applied to TCR pairs. False discovery rates were estimated in a later analysis by permuting HLA or CMV assignments 20 times. In a later analysis, co-occurring TCRs were grouped using DBSCAN, with TCRdist sequence similarity added in when clustering inside HLA-allele-positive subsets. For co-occurrence clustering, repertoires with fewer than 30,000 or more than 120,000 public chains were excluded, along with four or five repertoires with anomalous nucleotide sharing. Drawn from immuneACCESS, this table holds only the in-frame rearrangements with V and J called that TCRdb kept. Clones are partly lost; checked studies trace under half to an unresolved V gene and leave the rest unexplained. The V and J calls and clone size were taken over from that table, and D and trimming were inferred from the DNA. Recorded for this sample are under 200,000 clones; approximately 76% of them occurred a single time. Of the sample, under 1.5% falls within the top ten clones.

The paper's findings and limits, for the study overall: The classifier was reported to diagnose cytomegalovirus status with high specificity and sensitivity in both the original and validation cohorts. The presence/absence analyses assumed that sequencing depth was roughly uniform across donors, and that assumption may not be true. In a later analysis, several top co-occurrence clusters were reported to appear linked to parvovirus B19, influenza, CMV and Epstein-Barr virus. Because counts were too low, approximately 15 rarely observed V segments, including chromosome 9 orphons, were excluded from the earlier analysis of 587 of the donors. A later analysis found that most CMV-associated TCR beta chains appeared HLA-restricted, with HLA associations seemingly driven largely by CMV exposure. In a later genetic analysis, fewer N-insertions in productive TCRs were reported among donors in an Asian-associated ancestry cluster than the roughly 700-donor mean. In a later analysis, about 16,000 TCR beta sequences were associated with specific HLA alleles at a false discovery rate of 0.05. Assigning TCR associations to individual alleles was difficult when HLA alleles, especially DR and DQ, strongly co-occurred. A later analysis found that TCR association rates varied across HLA loci, with DRB1 alleles showing the most associated TCRs and HLA-C alleles the fewest. A few of the identified cytomegalovirus-associated TCR beta chains were confirmed in vitro to be specific for cytomegalovirus antigens. In this cohort, only TCR beta chains were sequenced, and detectable features were limited by the absence of alpha or paired-chain data. Compared with equally common non-associated chains, HLA-associated TCR beta chains in a later analysis were more clonally expanded and had lower generation probabilities. In a later genetic analysis, a missense DCLRE1C variant was associated with V-gene and J-gene trimming of TCR beta chains, and the association was replicated in an independent cohort. An earlier analysis of approximately 530 of the donors showed that most TCR beta V segments appeared in productive rearrangements either about 90% or about 30% of the time, which broadly matched IMGT annotations. In the study, some 160 TCR beta chains were listed as associated with cytomegalovirus. A group of highly shared sequence variants was considered likely to be a technical artifact of the sequencing pipeline. While some public TCRs were present in many individuals, most TCR sequences turned up only very rarely across donors. According to the authors, the approach could potentially be generalized to other disease states and immunological phenotypes. A further reported finding was that TCR beta sequences accurately predicted the HLA-A and HLA-B alleles for most subjects in the first cohort. Correlated functional status among segregating V segments might reflect linkage disequilibrium, but an unknown experimental factor could not be ruled out. CMV serostatus was the only immune exposure information available for the cohort. Because HLA typing was missing for some donors at each locus, association tests included only the typed subset.

This clonotype originated in a man in his sixties in good health and CMV-seronegative. Sequencing used PBMCs.

The CDR3 in this case is CASSYKRAPENEQFF. In nucleotide form, the sequence is TGTGCCAGCAGTTACAAGCGGGCCCCTGAGAATGAGCAGTTCTTC. The sequence is built from TRBV6-6 and TRBJ2-1; TRBD2 is possibly the D segment (6 matching bases). Trimming costs V 2 bases and J 7 bases, and their ends lie 15 bases apart. The CDR3 runs 15 residues from the cysteine to the phenylalanine. Just CDR3 DNA is preserved here, 45 bases in frame from base 1. From the germline V gene (reference sequence), CDR1 is MNHNY and CDR2 is SVGAGI.